A selection of T cell receptor beta chains follows, all from one sample in a study of cytomegalovirus exposure and HLA in healthy donors. TCRdb's copy holds only in-frame clones and misses some; the assay was immunoSEQ multiplex PCR. The table lists fewer than 150,000 clones, more than 75% of them singletons. Material for sequencing was PBMCs. These receptors all come from a man aged 30-40 years in good health and CMV-seronegative. Both conserved end residues are part of each CDR3. The D gene is left open where the match is weak. Some rows mark clone size as missing; the rest say once, few, many or name a class of expanded clone.

V: TRBV28; J: TRBJ1-1; length: 13; D: .; size: .; DNA: TGTGCCAGCAGTTTCGGGGTCGGCACTGAAGCTTTCTTT; CDR3: CASSFGVGTEAFF
V: TRBV10-1; J: TRBJ2-1; length: 13; D: .; size: .; DNA: TGCGCCCCACGGCCCGACGACAGTAATGAGCAGTTCTTC; CDR3: CAPRPDDSNEQFF
V: TRBV7-2; J: TRBJ2-5; length: 14; D: TRBD2; size: .; DNA: TGTGCCAGCAGCCTCGGGACTAGGGGGGAGACCCAGTACTTC; CDR3: CASSLGTRGETQYF
V: TRBV4-2; J: TRBJ2-1; length: 15; D: TRBD2; size: .; DNA: TGTGCCAGCAGCCAGCTAGCGGGACGGTACAATGAGCAGTTCTTC; CDR3: CASSQLAGRYNEQFF
V: TRBV30; J: TRBJ2-1; length: 12; D: .; size: few; DNA: TGTGCCTGGGACAGCTCCTACAATGAGCAGTTCTTC; CDR3: CAWDSSYNEQFF
V: TRBV19; J: TRBJ1-1; length: 13; D: TRBD1; size: .; DNA: TGTGCCAGTAGTATCAACAGGGGCACTGAAGCTTTCTTT; CDR3: CASSINRGTEAFF
V: TRBV9; J: TRBJ1-2; length: 16; D: .; size: few; DNA: TGTGCCAGCAGCGTAGCCCCCCAGAGGGCGGTCTATGGCTACACCTTC; CDR3: CASSVAPQRAVYGYTF
V: TRBV30; J: TRBJ2-3; length: 16; D: TRBD2; size: .; DNA: TGTGCCTGGAGGGCCGGACTAGCGGGACCTTCAGATACGCAGTATTTT; CDR3: CAWRAGLAGPSDTQYF
V: TRBV28; J: TRBJ2-1; length: 14; D: TRBD1; size: .; DNA: TGTGCCAGCAGAGGTCGACAGGGGTGGAATGAGCAGTTCTTC; CDR3: CASRGRQGWNEQFF
V: TRBV28; J: TRBJ2-7; length: 11; D: TRBD2; size: .; DNA: TGTGCCAGCAGTTCCCCTAGCGGGAGGGACTTC; CDR3: CASSSPSGRDF
V: TRBV19; J: TRBJ1-5; length: 18; D: .; size: .; DNA: TGTGCCAGCCATACGGGGGCAGGGGCGGGGGATATTGATCAGCCCCAGCATTTT; CDR3: CASHTGAGAGDIDQPQHF
V: TRBV28; J: TRBJ2-7; length: 16; D: TRBD2; size: .; DNA: TGTGCCAGCAGTCTCCTGGGGACTAGCGGGGGATACGAGCAGTACTTC; CDR3: CASSLLGTSGGYEQYF
V: TRBV10-3; J: TRBJ2-7; length: 16; D: TRBD2; size: .; DNA: TGTGCCATCAGTGCGGGGGGACTAGCGGCTACCTACGAGCAGTACTTC; CDR3: CAISAGGLAATYEQYF
V: TRBV19; J: TRBJ1-2; length: 12; D: .; size: many; DNA: TGTGCCAGCTACAGGTTCAACTATGGCTACACCTTC; CDR3: CASYRFNYGYTF
V: TRBV5-1; J: TRBJ1-3; length: 15; D: .; size: .; DNA: TGCGCCAGCAGCAAGGAGAGGGTTAATGGAAACACCATATATTTT; CDR3: CASSKERVNGNTIYF
V: TRBV5-1; J: TRBJ2-6; length: 15; D: TRBD1; size: once; DNA: TGCGCCAGCAGCTTAACAGGGGCTGGGGCCAACGTCCTGACTTTC; CDR3: CASSLTGAGANVLTF
V: TRBV7-2; J: TRBJ2-7; length: 15; D: TRBD1; size: .; DNA: TGTGCCAGCACCCCTCGAGGGACAGGCTTGTACGAGCAGTACTTC; CDR3: CASTPRGTGLYEQYF
V: TRBV7-9; J: TRBJ2-1; length: 15; D: TRBD2; size: .; DNA: TGTGCCAGCAGCGGACCGGGACTAGGTTTCAACGAGCAGTTCTTC; CDR3: CASSGPGLGFNEQFF
V: TRBV5-4; J: TRBJ2-3; length: 15; D: TRBD2; size: .; DNA: TGTGCCAGCAGCTTGGTGGCTAGCGGGACTGATACGCAGTATTTT; CDR3: CASSLVASGTDTQYF
V: TRBV5-8; J: TRBJ1-2; length: 14; D: .; size: .; DNA: TGTGCCAGCAGCTTGGAGGCAGGGTACTATGGCTACACCTTC; CDR3: CASSLEAGYYGYTF
V: TRBV18; J: TRBJ1-1; length: 18; D: TRBD1; size: .; DNA: TGTGCCAGCTCCCCCTATTCCGCGGGAGGGACAGCGAACACTGAAGCTTTCTTT; CDR3: CASSPYSAGGTANTEAFF
V: TRBV30; J: TRBJ1-6; length: 11; D: .; size: .; DNA: TGTGCCTGGAGTGTTAGTTCACCCCTCCACTTT; CDR3: CAWSVSSPLHF
V: TRBV18; J: TRBJ2-7; length: 13; D: .; size: .; DNA: TGTGCCAGCTCTCTAGGACAGCCCTACGAGCAGTACTTC; CDR3: CASSLGQPYEQYF
V: TRBV2; J: TRBJ2-7; length: 14; D: TRBD1; size: .; DNA: TGTGCCAGCGCGACCGGGACAGGGGGTTACGAGCAGTACTTC; CDR3: CASATGTGGYEQYF
V: TRBV6-1; J: TRBJ2-5; length: 14; D: TRBD2; size: many; DNA: TGTGCCAGCGTGGCAGCGGGAGGTGTAGAGACCCAGTACTTC; CDR3: CASVAAGGVETQYF
V: TRBV19; J: TRBJ2-7; length: 9; D: .; size: .; DNA: TGTGCCAGTACAAACGAGCAGTACTTC; CDR3: CASTNEQYF
V: TRBV11-2; J: TRBJ2-2; length: 16; D: TRBD1; size: once; DNA: TGTGCCAGCAGCCATAGGACAGGGCGTTCCGCCGGGGAGCTGTTTTTT; CDR3: CASSHRTGRSAGELFF
V: TRBV6-6; J: TRBJ2-7; length: 14; D: TRBD2; size: .; DNA: TGTGCCGGTAGATCTCTAGCGGGAGCTGAGGGGCAGTACTTC; CDR3: CAGRSLAGAEGQYF
V: TRBV9; J: TRBJ2-5; length: 15; D: .; size: .; DNA: TGTGCCAGCAGCGTAGAGTCGGGTTGGGAGGAGACCCAGTACTTC; CDR3: CASSVESGWEETQYF
V: TRBV7-8; J: TRBJ1-3; length: 14; D: .; size: .; DNA: TGTGCCAGCGGAACAGGGACCTCTGGAAACACCATATATTTT; CDR3: CASGTGTSGNTIYF
V: TRBV30; J: TRBJ1-4; length: 14; D: .; size: .; DNA: TGTGCCCATAGTGTGGGGGCGGCTAATGAAAAACTGTTTTTT; CDR3: CAHSVGAANEKLFF
V: TRBV6-5; J: TRBJ2-7; length: 14; D: TRBD2; size: few; DNA: TGTGCCAGCAGGGGGGGACTAGCGGATTACGAGCAGTACTTC; CDR3: CASRGGLADYEQYF
V: TRBV27; J: TRBJ1-2; length: 12; D: .; size: once; DNA: TGTGCCAGCAGTTCCTCGGGTTCTGGCTACACCTTC; CDR3: CASSSSGSGYTF
V: TRBV11-2; J: TRBJ1-1; length: 13; D: .; size: .; DNA: TGTGCCAGCAGAGCACAGGTGAACACTGAAGCTTTCTTT; CDR3: CASRAQVNTEAFF
V: TRBV19; J: TRBJ1-1; length: 13; D: .; size: .; DNA: TGTGCCAGTAGTATTGAGGGAGTCACTGAAGCTTTCTTT; CDR3: CASSIEGVTEAFF
V: TRBV11-2; J: TRBJ2-3; length: 13; D: .; size: .; DNA: TGTGCCAGCAGCTTTGCGGGTGAAGATACGCAGTATTTT; CDR3: CASSFAGEDTQYF
V: TRBV20-1; J: TRBJ2-1; length: 11; D: .; size: .; DNA: TGCAGTGCTAGGGGCGGGAATGAGCAGTTCTTC; CDR3: CSARGGNEQFF
V: TRBV11-3; J: TRBJ2-2; length: 19; D: .; size: once; DNA: TGTGCCAGCAGCACCGGACAGGGCAAGGGAGGGTTAGCGGGCGGGGAGCTGTTTTTT; CDR3: CASSTGQGKGGLAGGELFF
V: TRBV9; J: TRBJ2-7; length: 16; D: TRBD2; size: .; DNA: TGTGCCAGCAGCGTAGCTGCTAGCGGGAGTTCCTACGAGCAGTACTTC; CDR3: CASSVAASGSSYEQYF
V: TRBV28; J: TRBJ1-1; length: 14; D: TRBD1; size: .; DNA: TGTGCCAGCCCCCCCAACAGGGGTGTCTCTGAAGCTTTCTTT; CDR3: CASPPNRGVSEAFF
V: TRBV9; J: TRBJ1-2; length: 15; D: .; size: .; DNA: TGTGCCAGCAGCCCGCCCAGAGGCCGCGGCTATGGCTACACCTTC; CDR3: CASSPPRGRGYGYTF
V: TRBV5-1; J: TRBJ1-4; length: 16; D: .; size: .; DNA: TGCGCCAGCAGCCCCGAGCCTCAGGGGCCGATAGAAAAACTGTTTTTT; CDR3: CASSPEPQGPIEKLFF
V: TRBV6-1; J: TRBJ1-2; length: 13; D: .; size: .; DNA: TGTGCCAGCAGTGAAACAGGAATCAGGGGCTACACCTTC; CDR3: CASSETGIRGYTF
V: TRBV6-5; J: TRBJ2-7; length: 15; D: .; size: few; DNA: TGTGCCAGCACTATAGCGGAGGGAAGCTCCTACGAGCAGTACTTC; CDR3: CASTIAEGSSYEQYF
V: TRBV18; J: TRBJ2-1; length: 15; D: TRBD2; size: .; DNA: TGTGCCAGCTCAACGACTAGCGGGACTTACAATGAGCAGTTCTTC; CDR3: CASSTTSGTYNEQFF
V: TRBV5-5; J: TRBJ2-1; length: 16; D: TRBD2; size: few; DNA: TGTGCCAGCAGCGACTCAGGGACTAGCGGTTACAATGAGCAGTTCTTC; CDR3: CASSDSGTSGYNEQFF
V: TRBV28; J: TRBJ2-7; length: 14; D: TRBD1; size: .; DNA: TGTGCCAGCAGTCCCGTAGGGGGCCGATACGAGCAGTACTTC; CDR3: CASSPVGGRYEQYF
V: TRBV29-1; J: TRBJ1-2; length: 17; D: TRBD1; size: .; DNA: TGCAGCGTTGAAGCAGGGACAGGAATCATTTCTAACTATGGCTACACCTTC; CDR3: CSVEAGTGIISNYGYTF